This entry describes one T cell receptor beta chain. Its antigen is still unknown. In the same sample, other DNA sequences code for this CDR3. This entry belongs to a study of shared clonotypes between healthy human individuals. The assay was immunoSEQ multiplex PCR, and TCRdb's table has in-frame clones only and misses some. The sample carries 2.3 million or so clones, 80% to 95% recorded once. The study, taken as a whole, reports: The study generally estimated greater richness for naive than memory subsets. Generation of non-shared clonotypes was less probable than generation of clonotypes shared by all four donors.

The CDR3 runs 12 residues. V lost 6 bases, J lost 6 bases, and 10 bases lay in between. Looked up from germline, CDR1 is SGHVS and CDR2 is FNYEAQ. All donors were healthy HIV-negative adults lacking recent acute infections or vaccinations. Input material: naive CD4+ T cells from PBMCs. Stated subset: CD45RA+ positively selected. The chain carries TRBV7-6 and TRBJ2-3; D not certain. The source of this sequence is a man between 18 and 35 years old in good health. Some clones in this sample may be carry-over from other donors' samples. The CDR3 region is CASSFLGDTQYF. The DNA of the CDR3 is TGTGCCAGCAGTTTCTTGGGGGATACGCAGTATTTT. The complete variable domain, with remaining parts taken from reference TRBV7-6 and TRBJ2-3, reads GAGVSQSPRYKVTKRGQDVALRCDPISGHVSLYWYRQALGQGPEFLTYFNYEAQQDKSGLPNDRFSAERPEGSISTLTIQRTEQRDSAMYRCASSFLGDTQYFGPGTRLTVL.